Listed below are T cell receptor beta chains from one sample, sequenced in a study of CD8 T cells in ankylosing spondylitis. One entry per CDR3 protein results from TCRdb running MiXCR on the 5' RACE reads. The sample has 450,000 to 550,000 distinct CDR3 sequences; over 4% are singletons. Material for sequencing was blood, either unsorted or a sorted T cell fraction (not recorded which). These receptors all come from a male donor with ankylosing spondylitis. Both conserved end residues are part of each CDR3. Each record gives: J gene, V gene, D gene, clone size, CDR3 DNA, CDR3 protein. A D gene is named only where the DNA matches it firmly. Expanded clones are given a class, and other clones once, few, many or no size at all.

>TRBJ2-5|TRBV11-2|-|-
TGTGCCAGCAGCTTACGTTTGGGGGAAGAGACCCAGTACTTC
CASSLRLGEETQYF
>TRBJ2-1|TRBV3-1|-|many
TGTGCCAGCAGCTCTACTTACAGGGCCGGCAATGAGCAGTTCTTC
CASSSTYRAGNEQFF
>TRBJ2-3|TRBV11-2|TRBD2|-
TGTGCCAGCAGCTGGGCTCCGGGACTAGCGGGAGGGGGTTACACCAGTACGCAGTATTTT
CASSWAPGLAGGGYTSTQYF
>TRBJ2-1|TRBV18|TRBD2|many
TGTGCCAGCTCACCGAAACTAGCGGGGGGATACAATGAGCAGTTCTTC
CASSPKLAGGYNEQFF
>TRBJ2-4|TRBV10-3|-|many
TGTGCCATTGCCACGGACCCCAAAAACATTCAGTACTTC
CAIATDPKNIQYF
>TRBJ2-7|TRBV5-1|TRBD2|many
TGCGCCAGCGGCCTCGGACTAGCCTCCTACGAGCAGTACTTC
CASGLGLASYEQYF
>TRBJ1-6|TRBV4-3|-|many
TGCGCCAGCAGCCCTTCGATCCAGGGGAGTGGGTCACCCCTCCACTTT
CASSPSIQGSGSPLHF
>TRBJ2-2|TRBV6-2/TRBV6-3|-|many
TGTGCCAGCAGTTACTCCCCTACCGGGGAGCTGTTTTTT
CASSYSPTGELFF
>TRBJ2-5|TRBV6-5|-|-
TGTGCCAGCAGTTACTCGGCCTCGGGGCCCCAAGAGACCCAGTACTTC
CASSYSASGPQETQYF
>TRBJ2-7|TRBV11-2|-|many
TGTGCCAGCAGCGCCTCTTGGACAGTCCTCTCCTACGAGCAGTACTTC
CASSASWTVLSYEQYF
>TRBJ1-4|TRBV4-2|-|many
TGTGCCAGCAGCCCATTCCGGGAGATGGGCGAAAAACTGTTTTTT
CASSPFREMGEKLFF
>TRBJ1-1|TRBV5-4|-|many
TGTGCCAGCAGCCAGAACACTGAAGCTTTCTTT
CASSQNTEAFF
>TRBJ2-7|TRBV18|-|many
TGTGCCAGCTCCCCCCCCCTCTCCTACGAGCAGTACTTC
CASSPPLSYEQYF
>TRBJ2-3|TRBV7-2|-|many
TGTGCCAGCAGCAGTTCCGCACCCGAAACAGAGTATTTT
CASSSSAPETEYF
>TRBJ1-1|TRBV12-3/TRBV12-4|TRBD1|many
TGTGCCAGCAGTTTTGGCAGGGGGCGGGCTGAAGCTTTCTTT
CASSFGRGRAEAFF
>TRBJ1-2|TRBV2|-|few
TGTGCCAGCAGTGAAGTCAGGAGGGACGGCGGCTACACCTTC
CASSEVRRDGGYTF
>TRBJ1-1|TRBV5-1|TRBD1|many
TGCGCCAGCAGCTTGGCCCGGGACAGGGCGGGCACTGAAGCTTTCTTT
CASSLARDRAGTEAFF
>TRBJ1-1|TRBV27|-|-
TGTGCCAGCAGTTTATTTCCCGTGGGGTCCAACACTGAAGCTTTCTTT
CASSLFPVGSNTEAFF
>TRBJ2-1|TRBV6-2/TRBV6-3|-|many
TGTGCCAGCACCCGAATCGGCGTATCCTACAATGAGCAGTTCTTC
CASTRIGVSYNEQFF
>TRBJ2-7|TRBV7-8|TRBD2|-
TGTGCCAGCAGCTTATGGAATGGTGGGGCTAGCGGGCCCTACGAGCAGTACTTC
CASSLWNGGASGPYEQYF
>TRBJ2-3|TRBV6-2/TRBV6-3|-|-
TGTGCCAGCAGTTTCTTCTCGAATACGCAGTATTTT
CASSFFSNTQYF
>TRBJ2-5|TRBV20-1|TRBD2|many
TGCAGTGCTAGAGTGGGGACTAGCGGGCGGCGGACCCAGTACTTC
CSARVGTSGRRTQYF
>TRBJ2-1|TRBV7-2|-|many
TGTGCCAGCAGCGCCAGCGGCGTAAATGAGCAGTTCTTC
CASSASGVNEQFF
>TRBJ2-5|TRBV7-6|-|-
TGTGCCAGCAGCTTAACGTCTAGAAAAGAGACCCAGTACTTC
CASSLTSRKETQYF
>TRBJ1-2|TRBV29-1|-|many
TGCAGCGTTCCCGACTTTTCAAACTATGGCTACACCTTC
CSVPDFSNYGYTF
>TRBJ2-7|TRBV15|TRBD2|few
TGTGCCACCAGCAGAGTCCCGGGACTAGGGGGTGTCGAGCAGTACTTC
CATSRVPGLGGVEQYF
>TRBJ2-2|TRBV11-2|-|few
TGTGCCAGCAGCTTAACTATGCCGGGACTCACGAACACCGGGGAGCTGTTTTTT
CASSLTMPGLTNTGELFF
>TRBJ1-2|TRBV7-9|TRBD1|many
TGTGCCAGCAGCTTGGGGACAGGGTTCGATGGCTACACCTTC
CASSLGTGFDGYTF
>TRBJ1-4|TRBV4-1|-|many
TGCGCCAGCAGCCCCAAGGGGGTGGGGGAAAAACTGTTTTTT
CASSPKGVGEKLFF
>TRBJ2-1|TRBV4-2|TRBD2|many
TGTGCCAGCAGCCAAGTAGGGAGGGATGAGCAGTTCTTC
CASSQVGRDEQFF
>TRBJ2-1|TRBV4-2|TRBD2|-
TGTGCCAGCAGCCCCGGACTAATAGCGGGACGGAACAATGAGCAGTTCTTC
CASSPGLIAGRNNEQFF
>TRBJ2-7|TRBV7-6|-|many
TGTGCCAGCAGCTCCTTGGGGGTCGACGAGCAGTACTTC
CASSSLGVDEQYF
>TRBJ2-3|TRBV4-3|-|many
TGCGCCAGCAGCCAAGATCGGACTTATACGCAGTATTTT
CASSQDRTYTQYF
>TRBJ2-2|TRBV7-9|-|few
TGTGCCAGCAGGTGGACGGAATCGAACACCGGGGAGCTGTTTTTT
CASRWTESNTGELFF
>TRBJ2-7|TRBV20-1|-|many
TGCAGTGCTAGACCAATCGCATCTTACGAGCAGTACTTC
CSARPIASYEQYF
>TRBJ2-1|TRBV7-2|-|many
TGTGCCAGCAGCTCTGTCCGGGCTCAGTTCTTC
CASSSVRAQFF
>TRBJ1-1|TRBV12-3/TRBV12-4|-|many
TGTGCCAGCAGCCGAGGGGTGTTTGGGAGTGAAGCTTTCTTT
CASSRGVFGSEAFF
>TRBJ2-3|TRBV19|TRBD2|-
TGTGCCAGTAGTATGAGGGAGGGGAGAGATACGCAGTATTTT
CASSMREGRDTQYF
>TRBJ1-2|TRBV5-1|TRBD1|many
TGCGCCAGCAGCTCCCCGGGACAGCGTGGCTACACCTTC
CASSSPGQRGYTF
>TRBJ1-5|TRBV3-1|-|many
TGTGCCAGCAGCCAAGATACGCTCCAGCCCCAGCATTTT
CASSQDTLQPQHF
>TRBJ1-5|TRBV20-1|TRBD1|-
TGCAGTGCTCCAGGACAGGGCGATCAGCCCCAGCATTTT
CSAPGQGDQPQHF